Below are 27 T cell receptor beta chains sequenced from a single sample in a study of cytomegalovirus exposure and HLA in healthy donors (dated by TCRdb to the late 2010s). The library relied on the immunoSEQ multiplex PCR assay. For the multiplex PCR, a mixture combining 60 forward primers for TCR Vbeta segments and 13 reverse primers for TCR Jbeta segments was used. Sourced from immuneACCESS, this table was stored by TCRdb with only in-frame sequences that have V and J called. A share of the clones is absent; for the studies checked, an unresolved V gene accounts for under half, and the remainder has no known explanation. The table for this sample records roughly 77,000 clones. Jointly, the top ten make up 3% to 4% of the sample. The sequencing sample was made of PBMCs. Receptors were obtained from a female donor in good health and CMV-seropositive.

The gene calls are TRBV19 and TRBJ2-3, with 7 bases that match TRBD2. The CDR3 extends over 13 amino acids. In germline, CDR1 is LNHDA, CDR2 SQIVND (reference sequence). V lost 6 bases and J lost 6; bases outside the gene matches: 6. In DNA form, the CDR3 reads TGTGCCAGTAGCGGGGGGACCCTCGATACGCAGTATTTT. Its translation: CASSGGTLDTQYF.

The CDR3 protein is CATEGAGVDTEAFF. The CDR3 DNA reads as TGTGCCACCGAGGGGGCTGGGGTAGACACTGAAGCTTTCTTT. J is TRBJ1-1 and V is TRBV10-3; 7 bases match TRBD1. The CDR3 sequence is 14 residues long. Germline CDR1 reads ENHRY; CDR2 reads SYGVKD. The trim removed 10 bases at V and 3 bases at J, leaving 11 bases unmatched.

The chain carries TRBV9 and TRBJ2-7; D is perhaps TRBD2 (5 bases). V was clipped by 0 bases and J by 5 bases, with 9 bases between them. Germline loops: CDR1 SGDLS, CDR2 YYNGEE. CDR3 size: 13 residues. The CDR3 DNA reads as TGTGCCAGCAGCGTAGGGGGAGCTCACGAGCAGTACTTC. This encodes CASSVGGAHEQYF.

This CDR3 reads CASSLGSGGVGETQYF. CDR3 DNA sequence: TGTGCCAGCAGCTTGGGAAGCGGGGGGGTTGGGGAGACCCAGTACTTC. The chain recombines TRBV5-4 with TRBJ2-5; 10 nucleotides align to TRBD2. J was trimmed by 5 bases and V by 0 bases; bases with no gene match: 7. The germline CDR1 and CDR2 sequences are SGHNT and YYREEE (reference sequence). The CDR3 sequence is 16 residues long. The variable domain in full, completed from reference TRBV5-4 and TRBJ2-5, reads ETGVTQSPTHLIKTRGQQVTLRCSSQSGHNTVSWYQQALGQGPQFIFQYYREEENGRGNFPPRFSGLQFPNYSSELNVNALELDDSALYLCASSLGSGGVGETQYFGPGTRLLVL.

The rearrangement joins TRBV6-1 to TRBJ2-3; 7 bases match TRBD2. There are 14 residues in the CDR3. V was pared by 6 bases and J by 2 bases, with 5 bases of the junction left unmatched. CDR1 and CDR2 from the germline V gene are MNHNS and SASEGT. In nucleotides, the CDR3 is TGTGCCAGCAGCAATCGGGGGGACACAGATACGCAGTATTTT. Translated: CASSNRGDTDTQYF.

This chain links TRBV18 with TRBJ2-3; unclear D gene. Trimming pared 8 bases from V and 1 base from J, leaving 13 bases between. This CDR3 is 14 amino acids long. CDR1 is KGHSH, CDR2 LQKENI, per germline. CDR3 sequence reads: CASLRASGTDTQYF. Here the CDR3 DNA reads TGTGCCAGCCTGAGAGCCAGCGGCACAGATACGCAGTATTTT.

In DNA form, the CDR3 reads TGTGCCAGCAGTGACAGGGGCACCGGGGAGCTGTTTTTT. Its protein product is CASSDRGTGELFF. The genes are TRBV6-4 and TRBJ2-2; D may be TRBD1 (5 bases). V lost 2 bases, J lost 4 bases, and 5 bases lay in between. This CDR3 comprises 13 residues. Germline V gene sequence: CDR1 MRHNA, CDR2 SNTAGT.

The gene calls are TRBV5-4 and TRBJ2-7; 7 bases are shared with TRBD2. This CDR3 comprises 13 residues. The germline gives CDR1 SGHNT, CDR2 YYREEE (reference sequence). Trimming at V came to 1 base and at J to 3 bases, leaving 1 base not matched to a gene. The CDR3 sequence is CASSLTGGYEQYF. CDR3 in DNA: TGTGCCAGCAGCTTGACGGGGGGCTACGAGCAGTACTTC.

CDR3 region: CASSTGTSGDTGELFF. CDR3 sequence (DNA): TGTGCCAGCAGCACCGGGACTAGCGGTGATACCGGGGAGCTGTTTTTT. The rearrangement joins TRBV9 to TRBJ2-2, with 11 bases fitting TRBD2. Germline values: CDR1 SGDLS, CDR2 YYNGEE. There are 16 residues in the CDR3. V trimming: 4 bases; J trimming: 5 bases; junction bases outside the gene matches: 7.

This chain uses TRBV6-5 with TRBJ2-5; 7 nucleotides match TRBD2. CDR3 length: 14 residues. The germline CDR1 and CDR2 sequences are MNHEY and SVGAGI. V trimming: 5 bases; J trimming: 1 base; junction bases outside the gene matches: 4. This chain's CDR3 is CASSPWTSQETQYF. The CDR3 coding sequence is TGTGCCAGCAGTCCCTGGACTAGCCAAGAGACCCAGTACTTC.

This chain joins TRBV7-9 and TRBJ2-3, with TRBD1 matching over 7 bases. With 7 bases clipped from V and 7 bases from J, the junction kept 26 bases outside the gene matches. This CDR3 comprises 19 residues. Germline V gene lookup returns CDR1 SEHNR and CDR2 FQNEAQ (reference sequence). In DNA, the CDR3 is TGTGCCAGCAATACCTTCTTTCAGCCGGGACAGATCAGACCTAATACGCAGTATTTT. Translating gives CASNTFFQPGQIRPNTQYF.

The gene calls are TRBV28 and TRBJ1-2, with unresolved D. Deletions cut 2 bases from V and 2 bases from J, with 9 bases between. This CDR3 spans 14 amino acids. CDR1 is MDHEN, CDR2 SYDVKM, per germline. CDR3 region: CASSLGQVNYGYTF. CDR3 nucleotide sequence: TGTGCCAGCAGTTTAGGGCAGGTAAACTATGGCTACACCTTC.

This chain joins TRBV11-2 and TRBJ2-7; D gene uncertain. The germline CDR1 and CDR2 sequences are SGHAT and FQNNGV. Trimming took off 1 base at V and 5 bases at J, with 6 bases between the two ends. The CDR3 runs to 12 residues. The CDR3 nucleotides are TGTGCCAGCAGCTTAGTTCCGGACGAGCAGTACTTC. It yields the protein CASSLVPDEQYF.

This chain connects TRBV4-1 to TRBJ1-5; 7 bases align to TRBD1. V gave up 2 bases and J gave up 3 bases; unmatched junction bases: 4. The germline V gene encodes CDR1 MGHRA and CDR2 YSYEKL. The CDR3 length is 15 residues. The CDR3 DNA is TGCGCCAGCAGCCAACGTGACAGGGACAATCAGCCCCAGCATTTT. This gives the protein CASSQRDRDNQPQHF.

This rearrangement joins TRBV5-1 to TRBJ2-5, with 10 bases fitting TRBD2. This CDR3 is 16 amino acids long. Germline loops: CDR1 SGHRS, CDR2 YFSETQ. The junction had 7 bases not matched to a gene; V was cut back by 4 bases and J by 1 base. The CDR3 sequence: CASSTLAGAIQETQYF. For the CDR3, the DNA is TGCGCCAGCAGCACCCTAGCGGGGGCCATCCAAGAGACCCAGTACTTC.

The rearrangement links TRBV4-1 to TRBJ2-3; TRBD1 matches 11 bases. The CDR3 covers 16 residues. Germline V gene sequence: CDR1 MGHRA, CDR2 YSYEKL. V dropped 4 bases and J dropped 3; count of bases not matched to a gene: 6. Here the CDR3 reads CASSPGQGAGTDTQYF. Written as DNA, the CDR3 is TGCGCCAGCAGCCCCGGACAGGGGGCAGGAACAGATACGCAGTATTTT.

CDR3 DNA sequence: TGTGCCAGCAGGCTCAGGGGTGCCGGGGAGCTGTTTTTT. Protein sequence: CASRLRGAGELFF. V usage is TRBV28 and J usage is TRBJ2-2, with D possibly matching TRBD1 (6 bases). Per germline, CDR1 MDHEN and CDR2 SYDVKM. Trimming shortened V by 6 bases and J by 6 bases, and 11 bases separated the two germline ends. The CDR3 spans 13 residues.

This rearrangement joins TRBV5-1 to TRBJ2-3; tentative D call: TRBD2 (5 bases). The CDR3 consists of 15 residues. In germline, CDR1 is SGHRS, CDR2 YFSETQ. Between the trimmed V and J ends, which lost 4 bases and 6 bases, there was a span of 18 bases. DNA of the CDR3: TGCGCCAGCAGCATTGGGTTGCCGGGAACGGATACGCAGTATTTT. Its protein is CASSIGLPGTDTQYF.

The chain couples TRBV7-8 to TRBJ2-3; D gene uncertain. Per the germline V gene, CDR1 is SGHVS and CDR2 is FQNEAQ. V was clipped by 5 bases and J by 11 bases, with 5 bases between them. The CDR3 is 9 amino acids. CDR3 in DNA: TGTGCCAGCAGCCCCTTGCAGTATTTT. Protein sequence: CASSPLQYF.

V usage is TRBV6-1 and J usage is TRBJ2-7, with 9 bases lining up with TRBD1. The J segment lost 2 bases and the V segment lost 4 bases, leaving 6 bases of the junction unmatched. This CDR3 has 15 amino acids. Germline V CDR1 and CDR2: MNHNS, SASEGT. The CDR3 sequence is CASSAQGTGPYEQYF. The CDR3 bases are TGTGCCAGCAGTGCCCAAGGGACAGGGCCCTACGAGCAGTACTTC.

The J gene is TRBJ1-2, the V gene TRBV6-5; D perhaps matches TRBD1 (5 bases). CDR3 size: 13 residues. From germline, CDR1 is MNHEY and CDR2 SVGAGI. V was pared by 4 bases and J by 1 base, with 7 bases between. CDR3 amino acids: CASSLQDNYGYTF. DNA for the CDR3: TGTGCCAGCAGTTTACAGGATAACTATGGCTACACCTTC.

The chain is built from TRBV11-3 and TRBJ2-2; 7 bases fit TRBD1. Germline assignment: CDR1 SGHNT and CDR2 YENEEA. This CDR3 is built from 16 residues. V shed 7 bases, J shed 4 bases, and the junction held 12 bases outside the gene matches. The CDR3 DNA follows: TGTGCCAGCACGCGACAGGGCACCGATGTCACCGGGGAGCTGTTTTTT. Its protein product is CASTRQGTDVTGELFF.

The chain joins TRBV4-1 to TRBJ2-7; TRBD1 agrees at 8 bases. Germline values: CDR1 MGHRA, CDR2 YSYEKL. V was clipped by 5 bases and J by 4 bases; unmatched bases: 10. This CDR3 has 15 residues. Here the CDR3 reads CASSSAGTGGYEQYF. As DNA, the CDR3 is TGCGCCAGCAGCTCCGCCGGGACAGGAGGATACGAGCAGTACTTC.

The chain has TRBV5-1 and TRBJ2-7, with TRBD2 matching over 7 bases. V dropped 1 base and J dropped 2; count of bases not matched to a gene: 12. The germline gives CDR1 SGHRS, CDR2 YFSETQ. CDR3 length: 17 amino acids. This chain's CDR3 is CASSLTPLGGMTYEQYF. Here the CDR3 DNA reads TGCGCCAGCAGCTTGACCCCCCTGGGGGGGATGACCTACGAGCAGTACTTC.

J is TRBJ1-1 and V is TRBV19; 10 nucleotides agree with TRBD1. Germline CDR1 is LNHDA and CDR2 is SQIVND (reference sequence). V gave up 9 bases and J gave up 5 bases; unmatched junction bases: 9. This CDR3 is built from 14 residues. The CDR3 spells CASRDRGGNTEAFF. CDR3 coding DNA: TGTGCCAGCCGGGACAGGGGCGGGAATACTGAAGCTTTCTTT.

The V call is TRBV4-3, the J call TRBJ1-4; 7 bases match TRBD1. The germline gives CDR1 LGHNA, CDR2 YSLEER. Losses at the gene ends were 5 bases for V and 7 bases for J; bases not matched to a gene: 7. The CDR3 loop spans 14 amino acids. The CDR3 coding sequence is TGCGCCAGCAGCACCCGGGACAGTAGTGAAAAACTGTTTTTT. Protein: CASSTRDSSEKLFF.

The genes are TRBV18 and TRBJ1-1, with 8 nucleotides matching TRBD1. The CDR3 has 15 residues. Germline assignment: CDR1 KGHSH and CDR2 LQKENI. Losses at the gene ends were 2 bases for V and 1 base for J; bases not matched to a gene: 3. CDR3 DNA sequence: TGTGCCAGCTCACCAAGACAGGGGCGGAACACTGAAGCTTTCTTT. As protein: CASSPRQGRNTEAFF.